This TCR beta chain was sequenced in a study of STAT5B mutations in CD4+ large granular lymphocyte leukemia. V lost 2 bases and J lost 5; bases outside the gene matches: 3. CDR1 is LGHNA, CDR2 YSLEER, per germline. This CDR3 region has 16 residues. This was a survey-level run. Clones were read by immunoSEQ multiplex PCR, and TCRdb kept only the in-frame ones, dropping some. The data show approximately 32,000 clones, approximately 88% seen once. For this clone: Its specificity is not known.

Study-wide results and caveats: About 26% of private leukemic clonotypes occurred rarely in other patients' non-leukemic repertoires. Top patient clones used TRBV06 genes more often: 8/27 versus 2/35 in controls.

The V gene is TRBV4-3, the J gene TRBJ2-2; 12 nucleotides align to TRBD2. The sample was CD4+ T cells from blood buffy coats. This TCR was recovered from a human donor in good health. The CDR3 DNA reads TGCGCCAGCAGCCAATACGGACTAGCGGGGACCGGGGAGCTGTTTTTT. It yields the protein CASSQYGLAGTGELFF.